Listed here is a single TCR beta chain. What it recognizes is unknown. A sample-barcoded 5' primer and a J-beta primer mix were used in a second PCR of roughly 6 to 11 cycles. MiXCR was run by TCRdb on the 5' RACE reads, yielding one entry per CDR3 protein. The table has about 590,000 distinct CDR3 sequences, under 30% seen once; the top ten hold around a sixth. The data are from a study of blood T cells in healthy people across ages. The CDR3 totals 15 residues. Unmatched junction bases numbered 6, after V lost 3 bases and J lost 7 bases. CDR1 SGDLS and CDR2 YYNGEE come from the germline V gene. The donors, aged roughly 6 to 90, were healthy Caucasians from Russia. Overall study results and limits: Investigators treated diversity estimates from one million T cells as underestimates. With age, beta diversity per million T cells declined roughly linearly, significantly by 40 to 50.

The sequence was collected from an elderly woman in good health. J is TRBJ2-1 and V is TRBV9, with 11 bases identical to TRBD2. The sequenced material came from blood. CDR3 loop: CASSGGTSGENEQFF. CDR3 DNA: TGTGCCAGCAGCGGAGGGACTAGCGGTGAGAATGAGCAGTTCTTC.